The T cell receptor beta chain described here comes from a study of shared clonotypes between healthy human individuals. Investigators divided CD4+ cells into CD45RA+ naive and CD45RA-negative memory subsets. Generated by immunoSEQ multiplex PCR, the TCRdb table keeps only in-frame clones and is missing some. This table has about 1.1 million clones, approximately 80% appearing once. This clone was counted a few times. The CDR3 runs to 15 residues. Germline values: CDR1 SGHNT, CDR2 YYREEE (reference sequence). The ends lost 3 bases at V and 1 base at J; junction bases unmatched: 6. This chain connects TRBV5-4 to TRBJ1-1; 7 nucleotides line up with TRBD1. The receptor was isolated from a man younger than 30 in good health. Some clones in this sample may be carry-over from other donors' samples. The specimen sequenced was memory CD4+ T cells from PBMCs. Subset in this sample: CD45RA-negative fraction. The CDR3 spells CASSSTGPKNTEAFF. As DNA, the CDR3 is TGTGCCAGCAGCTCGACAGGGCCCAAGAACACTGAAGCTTTCTTT.